This T cell receptor (beta chain) was found in a study of blood T cell repertoires in COVID-19 (TCRdb year 2020). Context from the whole study: Samples covering the acute and convalescent phases of COVID-19 were provided by collaborators in the United States, Italy and Spain. The prospective study material was composed of cDNA or gDNA derived from T cells, B-cell-depleted T cells, or PBMCs. Deeply sampled blood TCRbeta repertoires from subjects exposed to, actively infected with, or recovered from COVID-19 were included in the dataset. The repertoires were released in a freely available public database intended as a resource for research on the immune response to SARS-CoV-2. The samples were drawn from two sources: the first 160 participants of the ongoing ImmuneRACE study, and 1,254 subjects contributed by 6 global collaborators. Nearly every sample came with metadata listing a de-identified subject ID, COVID-19 status, age in years and sex. Where available, HLA class I and class II types were obtained from metadata supplied by the sample provider rather than from assay-based typing.

General findings and caveats noted by the study authors: Clinical and demographic metadata were provided uncurated, with the amount varying by source and participant.

TCRbeta CDR3 regions were amplified from genomic DNA by means of the immunoSEQ Assay, a bias-controlled multiplex PCR. Per the original workflow: Within the assay, amplification of reference gene primers was used to estimate how many nucleated cells each sample contained. To quantify the absolute abundance of each unique TCRbeta CDR3 rearrangement, sequence reads were collapsed and filtered. For each sample, productive Simpson clonality was calculated by taking the square root of Simpson's diversity index across productive rearrangements. TCRdb retrieved this table from immuneACCESS and kept in-frame rearrangements only. Not all clones are present; in checked studies, unresolved V genes account for under half, and no reason is known for the remainder. D and trimming come from the DNA, and the V and J calls and clone size come from that table. The sample table lists 350,000 to 550,000 clones, about 90% of them with a count of one. Clones ranked in the top ten supply nearly 2% of the sample.

As regards this clone: No antigen is known for it. No much larger clone exists at a distance of one base, and base qualities are not known.

In the prospective study, participants were 18 to 89 years old, resided in about two dozen geographic areas of the United States, and were enrolled through a virtual design. To assign participants to cohorts, the prospective study relied on clinical history that participants themselves reported in a screening survey and a study questionnaire. In the prospective study, whole blood, serum and a nasopharyngeal or oropharyngeal swab were collected from each participant by mobile phlebotomists. Additional blood draws and questionnaires over an approximately two-month period could optionally be provided by prospective study participants. Prospective study blood samples were shipped either frozen or at room temperature before DNA extraction. CDR1 and CDR2 were assigned from the germline V gene as ENHRY and SYGVKD. Its CDR3 holds 14 amino acids, cysteine through phenylalanine. Only the CDR3 region is kept as DNA, spanning 42 bases read in frame from base 1. The V end loses 0 bases and the J end loses 4 bases, and a stretch of 10 bases separates them.

The sequence was collected from a woman aged 18-35 years with acute COVID-19. Rearrangement joined TRBV10-3 to TRBJ2-7, with no reliable assignment of the D segment. Sequencing was carried out using PBMCs or T cells enriched from blood (not recorded which). This receptor has the CDR3 CAISESNRQYEQYF. The nucleotides are TGTGCCATCAGTGAGTCTAACAGACAATACGAGCAGTACTTC.